This TCR beta chain was sequenced for a study of T cell changes during pregnancy in multiple sclerosis. TCRdb keeps only in-frame clones here, not all; method: immunoSEQ multiplex PCR. Counted here are 65,000 to 80,000 clones, 90% occurring once; the ten biggest clones make up around 1.5%. The germline V gene encodes CDR1 MRHNA and CDR2 SNTAGT. V was pared by 10 bases and J by 2 bases, with 14 bases between. This CDR3 is built from 13 residues. The receptor was derived from a female donor with multiple sclerosis, enrolled in a pregnancy study. This chain connects TRBV6-4 to TRBJ1-2; D is unresolved. The sample was peripheral blood, taken in the third trimester of pregnancy. CDR3 sequence (DNA): TGTGCCACCTGGGCGCCCGAGAACTATGGCTACACCTTC. This gives the protein CATWAPENYGYTF.